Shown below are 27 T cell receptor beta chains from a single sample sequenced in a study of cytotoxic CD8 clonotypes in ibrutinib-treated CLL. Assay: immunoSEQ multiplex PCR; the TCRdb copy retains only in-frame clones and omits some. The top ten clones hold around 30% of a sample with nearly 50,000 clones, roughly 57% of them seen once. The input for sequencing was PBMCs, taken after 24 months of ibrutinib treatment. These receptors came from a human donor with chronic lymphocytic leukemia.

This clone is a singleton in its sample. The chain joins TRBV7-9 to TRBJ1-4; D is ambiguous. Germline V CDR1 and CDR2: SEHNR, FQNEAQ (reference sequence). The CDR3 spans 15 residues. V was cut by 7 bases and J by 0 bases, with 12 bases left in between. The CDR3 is CASIAAEATNEKLFF. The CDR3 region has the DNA TGTGCCAGCATTGCCGCAGAGGCAACTAATGAAAAACTGTTTTTT.

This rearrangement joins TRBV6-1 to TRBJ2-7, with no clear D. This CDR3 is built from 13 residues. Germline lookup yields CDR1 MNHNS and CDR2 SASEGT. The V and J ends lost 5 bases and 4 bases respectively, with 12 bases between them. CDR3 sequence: CASSPRGMYEQYF. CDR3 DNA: TGTGCCAGCAGTCCCCGTGGGATGTACGAGCAGTACTTC.

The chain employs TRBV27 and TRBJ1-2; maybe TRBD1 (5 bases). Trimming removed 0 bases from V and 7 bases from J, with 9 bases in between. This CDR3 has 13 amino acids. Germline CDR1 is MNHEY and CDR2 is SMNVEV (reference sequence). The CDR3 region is CASSLSRDGGYTF. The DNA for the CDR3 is TGTGCCAGCAGTTTATCCCGGGACGGTGGCTACACCTTC.

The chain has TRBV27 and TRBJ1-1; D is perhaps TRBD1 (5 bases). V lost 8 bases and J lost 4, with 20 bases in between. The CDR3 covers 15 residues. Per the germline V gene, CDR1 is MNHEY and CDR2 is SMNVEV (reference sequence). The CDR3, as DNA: TGTGCCAGCTCTCAGCGGGACCCACTCCGCACTGAAGCTTTCTTT. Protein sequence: CASSQRDPLRTEAFF.

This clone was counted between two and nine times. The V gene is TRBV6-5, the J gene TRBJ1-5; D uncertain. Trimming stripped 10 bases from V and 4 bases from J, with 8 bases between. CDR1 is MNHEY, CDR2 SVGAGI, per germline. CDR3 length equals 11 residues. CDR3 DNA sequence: TGTGCCACCGGAGTGAATCAGCCCCAGCATTTT. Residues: CATGVNQPQHF.

CDR3 amino acids: CASSLLLAGGRGELFF. The CDR3 region has the DNA TGTGCCAGCAGTTTGCTACTAGCGGGGGGTCGGGGGGAGCTGTTTTTT. This chain connects TRBV27 to TRBJ2-2; 12 nucleotides line up with TRBD2. Germline V CDR1 and CDR2: MNHEY, SMNVEV (reference sequence). This CDR3 comprises 16 residues. V lost 3 bases to trimming and J lost 8 bases; unmatched junction nucleotides: 7.

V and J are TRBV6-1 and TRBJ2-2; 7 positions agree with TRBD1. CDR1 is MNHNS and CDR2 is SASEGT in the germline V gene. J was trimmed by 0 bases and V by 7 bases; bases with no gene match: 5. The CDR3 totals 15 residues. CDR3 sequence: CASTRDSPNTGELFF. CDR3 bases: TGTGCCAGCACCCGGGACAGCCCGAACACCGGGGAGCTGTTTTTT.

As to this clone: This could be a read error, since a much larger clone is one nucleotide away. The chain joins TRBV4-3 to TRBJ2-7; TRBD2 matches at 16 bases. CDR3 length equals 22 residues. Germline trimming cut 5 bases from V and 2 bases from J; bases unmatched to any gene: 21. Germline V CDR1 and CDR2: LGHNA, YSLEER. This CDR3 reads CASSSWGSRTGLAGGTTYEQYF. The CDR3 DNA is TGCGCCAGCAGCTCCTGGGGTAGCCGTACGGGACTAGCGGGGGGGACAACCTACGAGCAGTACTTC.

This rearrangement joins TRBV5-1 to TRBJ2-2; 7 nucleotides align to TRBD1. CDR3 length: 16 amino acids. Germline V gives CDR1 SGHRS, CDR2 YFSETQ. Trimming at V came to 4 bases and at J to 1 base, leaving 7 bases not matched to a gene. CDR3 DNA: TGCGCCAGCAGCCTGACCGGGACAGAGAACACCGGGGAGCTGTTTTTT. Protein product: CASSLTGTENTGELFF.

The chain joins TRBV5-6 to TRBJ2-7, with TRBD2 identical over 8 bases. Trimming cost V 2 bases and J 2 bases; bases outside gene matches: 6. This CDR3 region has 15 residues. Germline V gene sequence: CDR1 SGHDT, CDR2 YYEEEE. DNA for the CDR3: TGTGCCAGCAGCTTTAGCGGGGTCCACCCCTACGAGCAGTACTTC. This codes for CASSFSGVHPYEQYF.

The CDR3 DNA is TGTGCCAGCATGGGACAGGGCGGAGTCGGTGAAAAACTGTTTTTT. Translated, it gives CASMGQGGVGEKLFF. The V gene is TRBV2, the J gene TRBJ1-4, with 9 bases that match TRBD1. Germline loops: CDR1 SNHLY, CDR2 FYNNEI. This CDR3 is 15 amino acids long. Trimming at V came to 7 bases and at J to 7 bases, leaving 10 bases not matched to a gene.

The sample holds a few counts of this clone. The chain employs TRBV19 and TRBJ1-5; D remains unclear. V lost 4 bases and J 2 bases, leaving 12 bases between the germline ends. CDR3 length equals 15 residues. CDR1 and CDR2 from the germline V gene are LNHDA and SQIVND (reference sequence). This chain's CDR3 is CASSTGFGGNQPQHF. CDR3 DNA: TGTGCCAGTAGTACCGGTTTTGGGGGCAATCAGCCCCAGCATTTT.

The CDR3 loop is CASSVAGTGREETQYF. CDR3 bases: TGTGCCAGCAGCGTGGCCGGGACAGGGAGGGAAGAGACCCAGTACTTC. The rearrangement links TRBV13 to TRBJ2-5; the match to TRBD1 covers 9 bases. Germline values: CDR1 PRHDT, CDR2 FYEKMQ (reference sequence). With V trimmed by 5 bases and J by 3 bases, 10 bases remained unmatched. The CDR3 loop spans 16 amino acids.

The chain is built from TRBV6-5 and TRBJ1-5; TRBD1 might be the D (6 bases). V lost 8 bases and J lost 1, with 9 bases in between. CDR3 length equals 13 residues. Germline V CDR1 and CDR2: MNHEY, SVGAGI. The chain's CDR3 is CASLDRSNQPQHF. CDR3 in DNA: TGTGCCAGCCTTGACAGGAGCAATCAGCCCCAGCATTTT.

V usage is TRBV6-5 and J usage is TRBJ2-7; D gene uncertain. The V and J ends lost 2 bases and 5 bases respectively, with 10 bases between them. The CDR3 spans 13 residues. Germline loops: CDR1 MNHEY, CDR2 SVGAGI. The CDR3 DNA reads TGTGCCAGCAGTTACCGGAGCCGGAACGAGCAGTACTTC. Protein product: CASSYRSRNEQYF.

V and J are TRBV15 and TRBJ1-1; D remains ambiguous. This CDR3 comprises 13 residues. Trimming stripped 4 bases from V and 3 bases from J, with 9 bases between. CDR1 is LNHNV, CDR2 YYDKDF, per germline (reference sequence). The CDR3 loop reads CATSTAGHTEAFF. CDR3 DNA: TGTGCCACCAGCACGGCGGGCCACACTGAAGCTTTCTTT.

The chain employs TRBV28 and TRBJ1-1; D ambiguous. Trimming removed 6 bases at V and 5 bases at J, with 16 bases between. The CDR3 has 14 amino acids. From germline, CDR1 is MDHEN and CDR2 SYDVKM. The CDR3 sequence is CASSPVGRGTEAFF. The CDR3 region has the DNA TGTGCCAGCAGCCCGGTCGGGCGTGGGACTGAAGCTTTCTTT. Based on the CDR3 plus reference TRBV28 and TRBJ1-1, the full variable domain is DVKVTQSSRYLVKRTGEKVFLECVQDMDHENMFWYRQDPGLGLRLIYFSYDVKMKEKGDIPEGYSVSREKKERFSLILESASTNQTSMYLCASSPVGRGTEAFFGQGTRLTVV.

Here the CDR3 DNA reads TGTGCCAGCAGCTCCACAGATACGCAGTATTTT. This encodes CASSSTDTQYF. The V gene is TRBV13, the J gene TRBJ2-3; D gene unclear. Germline CDR1 PRHDT, CDR2 FYEKMQ (reference sequence). The germline V and J ends were trimmed by 4 bases and 2 bases, with 1 base remaining between them. The CDR3 loop spans 11 amino acids.

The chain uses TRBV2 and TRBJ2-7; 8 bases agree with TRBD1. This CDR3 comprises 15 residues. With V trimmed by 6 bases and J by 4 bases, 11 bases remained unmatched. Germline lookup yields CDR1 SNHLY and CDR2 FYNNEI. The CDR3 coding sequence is TGTGCCAGCAGCGCCTTTCCGGGACAGGATTACGAGCAGTACTTC. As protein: CASSAFPGQDYEQYF.

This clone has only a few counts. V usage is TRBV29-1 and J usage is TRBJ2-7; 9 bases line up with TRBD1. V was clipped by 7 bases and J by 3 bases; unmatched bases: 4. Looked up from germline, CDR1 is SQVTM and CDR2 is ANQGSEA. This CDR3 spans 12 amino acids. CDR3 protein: CSAGTGYYEQYF. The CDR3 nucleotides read TGCAGCGCGGGGACAGGGTACTACGAGCAGTACTTC.

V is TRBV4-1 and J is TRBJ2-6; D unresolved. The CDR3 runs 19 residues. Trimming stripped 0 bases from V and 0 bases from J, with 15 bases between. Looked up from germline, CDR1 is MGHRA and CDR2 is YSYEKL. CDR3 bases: TGCGCCAGCAGCCAAGAAGACGGCGGCTTGAACTCTGGGGCCAACGTCCTGACTTTC. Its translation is CASSQEDGGLNSGANVLTF.

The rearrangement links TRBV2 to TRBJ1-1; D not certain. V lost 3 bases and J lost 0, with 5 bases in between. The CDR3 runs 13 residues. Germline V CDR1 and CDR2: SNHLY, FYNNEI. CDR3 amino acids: CASSDGMNTEAFF. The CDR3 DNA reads TGTGCCAGCAGTGACGGGATGAACACTGAAGCTTTCTTT.

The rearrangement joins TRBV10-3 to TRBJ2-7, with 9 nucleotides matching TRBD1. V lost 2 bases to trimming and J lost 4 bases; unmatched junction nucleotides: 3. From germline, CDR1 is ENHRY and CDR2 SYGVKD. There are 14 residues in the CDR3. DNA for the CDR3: TGTGCCATCAGTGAGGGACAGGGGATATACGAGCAGTACTTC. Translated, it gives CAISEGQGIYEQYF.

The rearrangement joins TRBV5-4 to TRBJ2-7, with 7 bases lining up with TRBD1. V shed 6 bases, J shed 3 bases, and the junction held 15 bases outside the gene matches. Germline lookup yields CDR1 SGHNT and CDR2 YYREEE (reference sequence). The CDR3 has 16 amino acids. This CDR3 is CASTPSGGRARYEQYF. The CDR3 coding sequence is TGTGCCAGCACCCCTTCAGGGGGTAGGGCTCGCTACGAGCAGTACTTC. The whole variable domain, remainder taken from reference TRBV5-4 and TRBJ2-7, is ETGVTQSPTHLIKTRGQQVTLRCSSQSGHNTVSWYQQALGQGPQFIFQYYREEENGRGNFPPRFSGLQFPNYSSELNVNALELDDSALYLCASTPSGGRARYEQYFGPGTRLTVT.

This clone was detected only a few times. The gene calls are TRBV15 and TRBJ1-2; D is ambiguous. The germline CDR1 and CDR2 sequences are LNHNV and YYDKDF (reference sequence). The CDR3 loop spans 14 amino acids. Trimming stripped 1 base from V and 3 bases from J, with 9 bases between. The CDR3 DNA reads TGTGCCACCAGCAGAGTAGACACGGACTATGGCTACACCTTC. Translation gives CATSRVDTDYGYTF.

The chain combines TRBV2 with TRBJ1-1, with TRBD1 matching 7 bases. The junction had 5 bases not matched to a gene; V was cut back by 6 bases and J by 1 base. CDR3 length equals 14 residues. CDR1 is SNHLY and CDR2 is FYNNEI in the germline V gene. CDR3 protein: CASSRNRGNTEAFF. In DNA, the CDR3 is TGTGCCAGCAGCCGGAACAGGGGGAACACTGAAGCTTTCTTT.

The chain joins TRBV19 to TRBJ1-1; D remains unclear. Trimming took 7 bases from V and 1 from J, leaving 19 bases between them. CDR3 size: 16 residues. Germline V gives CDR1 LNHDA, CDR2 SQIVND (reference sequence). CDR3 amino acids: CASTPSGWGANTEAFF. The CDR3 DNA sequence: TGTGCCAGTACCCCCTCGGGATGGGGTGCGAACACTGAAGCTTTCTTT.